This TCR beta chain was sequenced during a study of blood T cell repertoires in COVID-19. Study as a whole: The United States, Italy and Spain supplied acute and convalescent COVID-19 samples.

This CDR3 comprises 14 residues. Per germline, CDR1 SNHLY and CDR2 FYNNEI. Deletions cut 8 bases from V and 0 bases from J, with 10 bases between. Assay used: immunoSEQ multiplex PCR; TCRdb lists only in-frame clones, some missing. The sample carries 150,000 or so clones, about 80% recorded once. Sequencing was carried out using peripheral blood. The clonotype was recovered from a woman aged 55-70 years with acute or convalescent COVID-19. The chain carries TRBV2 and TRBJ2-2; D is undetermined. The CDR3 region is CASRLDTNTGELFF. The CDR3 DNA reads as TGTGCCAGCCGCCTTGACACGAACACCGGGGAGCTGTTTTTT.